A selection of T cell receptor beta chains follows, all from one sample in a study of control samples from healthy donors and cancer patients. Measured with immunoSEQ multiplex PCR; TCRdb has only the in-frame clones, and not every one. The data hold around 250,000 clones, with around 80% observed a single time. The sequenced material came from PBMCs. The receptors derive from a woman aged 55-69 years with lung cancer. CDR3s include the opening cysteine and the closing phenylalanine or tryptophan. D genes are given only for firm matches. The listing skips clone size in some rows; elsewhere it reads once, few, many or a size class.

cdr3_aa	cdr3_nt	d_call	v_call	j_call	clone_size
CASSVSGDNSPLHF	TGTGCCAGCAGCGTGTCAGGGGATAATTCACCCCTCCACTTT	NA	TRBV28	TRBJ1-6	NA
CASSLVVEAFF	TGCGCCAGCAGCTTGGTGGTTGAAGCTTTCTTT	NA	TRBV5-1	TRBJ1-1	NA
CASSPTGQGSNEQYF	TGTGCCAGCTCACCAACGGGACAGGGGAGCAACGAGCAGTACTTC	TRBD1	TRBV18	TRBJ2-7	NA
CASSLRRSGNTIYF	TGTGCCAGCAGTTTGAGGCGCTCTGGAAACACCATATATTTT	NA	TRBV28	TRBJ1-3	NA
CASSYGTTAGETQYF	TGTGCCAGCAGTTACGGGACCACTGCGGGAGAGACCCAGTACTTC	NA	TRBV6-2/TRBV6-3	TRBJ2-5	NA
CASSFRLAGAGETQYF	TGTGCCAGCAGCTTTCGACTAGCGGGGGCGGGGGAGACCCAGTACTTC	TRBD2	TRBV5-4	TRBJ2-5	NA
CASSNLGTRELFF	TGTGCCAGCTCGAATTTGGGGACCCGAGAGCTGTTTTTT	NA	TRBV5-4	TRBJ2-2	NA
CASSLRGAEYSPLHF	TGTGCCAGCAGCTTAAGAGGGGCAGAGTATTCACCCCTCCACTTT	NA	TRBV7-3	TRBJ1-6	NA
CASSQDSATTNEKLFF	TGCGCCAGCAGCCAAGACTCTGCAACAACTAATGAAAAACTGTTTTTT	NA	TRBV4-1	TRBJ1-4	NA
CASSLGHRDGEQYF	TGTGCCAGCAGCCTAGGTCACAGGGATGGCGAGCAGTACTTC	NA	TRBV3-1/TRBV3-2	TRBJ2-7	NA
CASSFIRGTEAFF	TGTGCCAGCAGTTTTATAAGGGGAACTGAAGCTTTCTTT	NA	TRBV28	TRBJ1-1	NA
CASSVNRAMGYTF	TGTGCCAGTAGTGTAAACAGGGCGATGGGCTACACCTTC	NA	TRBV19	TRBJ1-2	NA
CAWSGDGNYEQYF	TGTGCCTGGAGTGGGGACGGAAACTACGAGCAGTACTTC	NA	TRBV30	TRBJ2-7	NA
CASSFADRENTEAFF	TGTGCCAGCAGCTTTGCCGACAGGGAGAACACTGAAGCTTTCTTT	TRBD1	TRBV5-8	TRBJ1-1	NA
CASSPRDRGGSPLHF	TGTGCCAGCAGCCCCAGGGACAGGGGAGGCTCACCCCTCCACTTT	TRBD1	TRBV9	TRBJ1-6	few
CASSFNQETQYF	TGTGCCAGCAGTTTTAATCAAGAGACCCAGTACTTC	NA	TRBV28	TRBJ2-5	NA
CASSVVASGSNEQFF	TGTGCCAGCAGCGTAGTAGCTAGCGGGAGTAATGAGCAGTTCTTC	TRBD2	TRBV9	TRBJ2-1	NA
CASSLGYTSINEQYF	TGCGCCAGCAGCTTGGGATACACTAGCATCAACGAGCAGTACTTC	NA	TRBV5-1	TRBJ2-7	NA
CASSHLGTYEQYF	TGCGCCAGCAGCCATTTAGGAACCTACGAGCAGTACTTC	NA	TRBV4-1	TRBJ2-7	NA
CASSQSGGPYTDTQYF	TGTGCCAGCAGCCAGAGCGGGGGGCCGTACACAGATACGCAGTATTTT	TRBD2	TRBV3-1/TRBV3-2	TRBJ2-3	NA
CASSPPLAGGADTQYF	TGCGCCAGCAGTCCCCCACTAGCGGGAGGGGCAGATACGCAGTATTTT	TRBD2	TRBV5-1	TRBJ2-3	once
CASRRGGLSSGANVLTF	TGTGCCAGTCGACGGGGGGGCTTAAGTTCTGGGGCCAACGTCCTGACTTTC	TRBD2	TRBV27	TRBJ2-6	NA
CASSSISGGAYNEQFF	TGTGCCAGCAGCTCCATTAGCGGGGGGGCCTACAATGAGCAGTTCTTC	TRBD2	TRBV5-6	TRBJ2-1	once
CASSARDRGGTDTQYF	TGCGCCAGCAGCGCCCGGGACAGGGGGGGCACAGATACGCAGTATTTT	TRBD1	TRBV4-1	TRBJ2-3	NA
CASRRETGADTEAFF	TGTGCCAGCAGGCGCGAAACAGGGGCAGACACTGAAGCTTTCTTT	TRBD1	TRBV2	TRBJ1-1	NA
CASSLTLLQPQHF	TGTGCCAGTAGTCTAACCCTCTTACAGCCCCAGCATTTT	NA	TRBV19	TRBJ1-5	few
CASSPPTTSGRGTDTQYF	TGTGCCAGCAGCCCCCCTACGACTAGCGGGAGAGGGACAGATACGCAGTATTTT	TRBD2	TRBV13	TRBJ2-3	NA
CASSISGSTNTGELFF	TGCGCCAGCAGCATTTCCGGGAGCACGAACACCGGGGAGCTGTTTTTT	NA	TRBV5-1	TRBJ2-2	NA
CASSLGWVNQPQHF	TGTGCCAGCAGCTTAGGGTGGGTTAATCAGCCCCAGCATTTT	NA	TRBV7-9	TRBJ1-5	NA
CASSALRGDVDTEAFF	TGTGCCAGCAGTGCCCTAAGAGGGGACGTTGACACTGAAGCTTTCTTT	NA	TRBV2	TRBJ1-1	NA
CASSREGGWDYSYNEQFF	TGTGCCAGCAGCAGAGAGGGAGGTTGGGACTACTCCTACAATGAGCAGTTCTTC	TRBD2	TRBV3-1/TRBV3-2	TRBJ2-1	NA
CASSQDLNLGTAFDSPLHF	TGTGCCAGCAGCCAAGATCTGAACTTAGGGACAGCCTTTGATTCACCCCTCCACTTT	TRBD1	TRBV4-2	TRBJ1-6	NA
CASSLPGNNGYTF	TGTGCCAGCAGCTTACCAGGGAATAATGGCTACACCTTC	NA	TRBV11-2	TRBJ1-2	few
CGGKRAAQGTEAFF	TGCGGTGGGAAAAGGGCGGCCCAGGGGACTGAAGCTTTCTTT	NA	TRBV29-1	TRBJ1-1	NA
CASSPTVYEQYF	TGTGCCAGCAGCCCAACAGTTTACGAGCAGTACTTC	NA	TRBV12-3/TRBV12-4	TRBJ2-7	NA
CASNPGQGNTEAFF	TGCGCCAGCAACCCGGGACAGGGGAACACTGAAGCTTTCTTT	TRBD1	TRBV5-1	TRBJ1-1	NA
CASSSGAAGMNTEAFF	TGCGCCAGCAGCTCCGGCGCGGCAGGGATGAACACTGAAGCTTTCTTT	NA	TRBV5-1	TRBJ1-1	NA
CATSENTRDGELFF	TGTGCCACCAGTGAGAATACCAGGGACGGGGAGCTGTTTTTT	NA	TRBV24-1	TRBJ2-2	NA
CAWSGNRVGFTEAFF	TGTGCCTGGAGCGGAAATAGGGTAGGATTCACTGAAGCTTTCTTT	NA	TRBV30	TRBJ1-1	NA
CASSRAVGDTEAFF	TGTGCCAGCAGTCGCGCTGTGGGGGACACTGAAGCTTTCTTT	NA	TRBV2	TRBJ1-1	NA
CASSQPSRNTEAFF	TGTGCCAGCAGCCAACCAAGTCGGAACACTGAAGCTTTCTTT	NA	TRBV4-2	TRBJ1-1	NA
CASSMRADTDTQYF	TGTGCCAGCAGTATGCGAGCGGACACAGATACGCAGTATTTT	NA	TRBV28	TRBJ2-3	NA
CASSWGQIYNEQFF	TGTGCCAGCAGCTGGGGACAGATCTACAATGAGCAGTTCTTC	TRBD1	TRBV5-6	TRBJ2-1	NA
CASSPRQGDGDTEAFF	TGTGCCAGCAGCCCCCGACAGGGGGATGGCGACACTGAAGCTTTCTTT	TRBD1	TRBV14	TRBJ1-1	NA
CASRSPAAGTDTQYF	TGTGCCAGTAGGTCCCCAGCGGCCGGCACAGATACGCAGTATTTT	NA	TRBV19	TRBJ2-3	NA
CASSGGTGWNTEAFF	TGCGCCAGCAGCGGGGGGACAGGATGGAACACTGAAGCTTTCTTT	TRBD1	TRBV5-1	TRBJ1-1	NA
CASTSPGLAGETGELFF	TGCGCCAGCACCTCTCCTGGACTAGCGGGAGAAACCGGGGAGCTGTTTTTT	TRBD2	TRBV10-2	TRBJ2-2	NA
CAGSDSYRGYNEQFF	TGTGCCGGCAGTGATAGTTACAGGGGCTACAATGAGCAGTTCTTC	TRBD1	TRBV2	TRBJ2-1	NA
CASEGQGTYEQYF	TGTGCCAGCGAGGGACAGGGAACCTACGAGCAGTACTTC	TRBD1	TRBV6-5	TRBJ2-7	NA
CASAPRGIQGEQFF	TGTGCCAGCGCTCCCCGGGGCATACAGGGTGAGCAGTTCTTC	NA	TRBV2	TRBJ2-1	NA
CASREGGYPGELFF	TGTGCCAGTAGAGAGGGGGGGTACCCCGGGGAGCTGTTTTTT	NA	TRBV19	TRBJ2-2	NA
CASSLVLAGGPRSYEQYF	TGCGCCAGCAGCTTGGTACTAGCGGGAGGGCCTCGTTCCTACGAGCAGTACTTC	TRBD2	TRBV5-1	TRBJ2-7	NA
CASSVFAGGRDEQFF	TGTGCCAGCAGTGTCTTCGCGGGGGGGCGGGATGAGCAGTTCTTC	TRBD2	TRBV2	TRBJ2-1	once
CASSAFQGPYNEQFF	TGTGCCAGCAGTGCCTTCCAGGGACCCTACAATGAGCAGTTCTTC	NA	TRBV2	TRBJ2-1	NA
CASSLTGDNEQFF	TGTGCCAGCAGCCTGACAGGGGACAATGAGCAGTTCTTC	TRBD1	TRBV5-4	TRBJ2-1	NA
CASSLDKVNTEAFF	TGTGCCAGCAGCTTAGATAAGGTTAACACTGAAGCTTTCTTT	NA	TRBV11-2	TRBJ1-1	few
CASSLEGSGEQFF	TGTGCCAGCAGCTTAGAGGGTAGCGGGGAGCAGTTCTTC	TRBD2	TRBV11-1	TRBJ2-1	NA
CPTREGGGGTGSNEQFF	TGTCCCACCCGGGAGGGGGGCGGGGGGACAGGGTCGAATGAGCAGTTCTTC	NA	TRBV10-3	TRBJ2-1	NA
CASSSWTSGMLAKNIQYF	TGTGCCAGCAGCTCCTGGACTAGCGGGATGCTAGCCAAAAACATTCAGTACTTC	TRBD2	TRBV11-2	TRBJ2-4	NA